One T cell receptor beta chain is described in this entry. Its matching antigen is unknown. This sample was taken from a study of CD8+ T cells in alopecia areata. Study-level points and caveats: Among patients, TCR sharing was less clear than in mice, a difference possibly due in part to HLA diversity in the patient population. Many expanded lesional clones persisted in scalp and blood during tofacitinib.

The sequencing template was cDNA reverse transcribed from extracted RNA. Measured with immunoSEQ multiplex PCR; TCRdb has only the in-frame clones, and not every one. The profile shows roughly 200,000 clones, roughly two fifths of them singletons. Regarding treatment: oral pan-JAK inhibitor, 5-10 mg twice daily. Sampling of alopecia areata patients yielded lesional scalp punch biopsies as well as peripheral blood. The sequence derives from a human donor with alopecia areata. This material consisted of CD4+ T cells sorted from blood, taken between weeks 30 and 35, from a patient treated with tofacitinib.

CDR3 sequence: CSVVERSTDTQYF. Written as DNA, the CDR3 is TGCAGCGTTGTTGAGCGGAGCACAGATACGCAGTATTTT. The rearrangement joins TRBV29-1 to TRBJ2-3; D might be TRBD2 (5 bases). The V end was cut by 4 bases, the J end by 0 bases, with 8 bases between. Germline V gives CDR1 SQVTM, CDR2 ANQGSEA. This CDR3 contains 13 residues.